Following are 26 T cell receptor beta chains from one sample sequenced in a study of T-cell memory formation after mild COVID-19 (dated by TCRdb to the early 2020s). The method behind the library was 5' RACE. Instrument on record: Illumina NovaSeq 6000. Using fastp trimming at Q25 and MiXCR clonotype assembly, TCRdb reanalyzed the public sequencing data and kept in-frame beta chains. Merged by CDR3 protein, the rows form single entries marked with the most common genes and DNA. This sample is represented by approximately 480,000 distinct CDR3 sequences; around a sixth of them were singletons. The ten largest clonotypes hold roughly an eighth of the sample. The sequenced sample was PBMCs or a T cell subset sorted from them (not recorded which). The source of these receptors is an adult woman who had mild COVID-19 (a few samples of this study predate the infection). The sample titles of this study are shuffled in the database, so cell type and time point are left out; the donor was told from shared clones.

The chain combines TRBV3-1 with TRBJ2-7; no reliable D call. Germline CDR1 is LGHDT and CDR2 is YNNKEL (reference sequence). Deletions cut 3 bases from V and 2 bases from J, with 5 bases between. The CDR3 totals 12 residues. CDR3 amino acids: CASSQATYEQYF. The CDR3 DNA reads TGTGCCAGCAGCCAGGCGACCTACGAGCAGTACTTC.

This clonotype turned up a few times. This sequence joins TRBV12-3 or TRBV12-4 and TRBJ2-1; D may be TRBD2 (5 bases). The CDR3 contains 14 residues. V was cut by 6 bases and J by 0 bases, with 9 bases left in between. CDR3: CASRRTVSYNEQFF. The DNA for the CDR3 is TGTGCCAGCAGGCGGACTGTCTCCTACAATGAGCAGTTCTTC.

The chain recombines TRBV12-3 or TRBV12-4 with TRBJ2-1, with D perhaps being TRBD1 or TRBD2 (5 bases each). The V end lost 2 bases, the J end lost 4 bases, and 18 bases lay between the germline ends. The CDR3 spans 17 residues. CDR3 DNA sequence: TGTGCCAGCAGTTTAAAACGGGGCGGGTTTTCTTACAATGAGCAGTTCTTC. Encoded protein: CASSLKRGGFSYNEQFF.

The V and J genes are TRBV14 and TRBJ2-1, with unresolved D. CDR1 and CDR2 from the germline V gene are SGHDN and FVKESK. CDR3 length: 14 residues. V was shortened by 4 bases and J by 6 bases, with 13 bases between the two germline ends. CDR3 sequence: CASSRRVGPNEQFF. The CDR3 DNA reads TGTGCCAGCAGCCGTCGCGTGGGTCCCAATGAGCAGTTCTTC.

This clonotype has only a few counts. This rearrangement joins TRBV10-3 to TRBJ2-2; 7 bases fit TRBD1. This CDR3 comprises 16 residues. Trimming removed 6 bases from V and 0 bases from J; junction bases left unmatched: 7. Per germline, CDR1 ENHRY and CDR2 SYGVKD. In DNA, the CDR3 is TGTGCCATCAGAGGGAATAGGGGGCCGAACACCGGGGAGCTGTTTTTT. It encodes CAIRGNRGPNTGELFF.

This clonotype was seen ten or more times. The chain joins TRBV5-1 to TRBJ2-2, with 9 bases lining up with TRBD2. With 3 bases clipped from V and 4 bases from J, the junction kept 7 bases outside the gene matches. The CDR3 sequence is 16 residues long. CDR1 is SGHRS, CDR2 YFSETQ, per germline. The CDR3, as DNA: TGCGCCAGCAGCTCAAATAGCGGGGGAGGCACCGGGGAGCTGTTTTTT. Residues: CASSSNSGGGTGELFF.

The chain has TRBV7-9 and TRBJ2-7, with a possible D match to TRBD2 (5 bases). Per germline, CDR1 SEHNR and CDR2 FQNEAQ (reference sequence). The CDR3 loop spans 15 amino acids. Trimming left V 5 bases short and J 4 bases short, with 18 bases between. The CDR3 protein is CASSHSGFGRYEQYF. The CDR3 DNA sequence: TGTGCCAGCAGCCATTCGGGATTTGGGCGTTACGAGCAGTACTTC. The variable domain in full, completed from reference TRBV7-9 and TRBJ2-7, reads DTGVSQNPRHKITKRGQNVTFRCDPISEHNRLYWYRQTLGQGPEFLTYFQNEAQLEKSRLLSDRFSAERPKGSFSTLEIQRTEQGDSAMYLCASSHSGFGRYEQYFGPGTRLTVT.

This clonotype was picked up a small number of times. The V and J genes are TRBV7-9 and TRBJ2-1; 10 positions match TRBD2. Germline CDR1 and CDR2: SEHNR and FQNEAQ (reference sequence). V dropped 5 bases and J dropped 5; count of bases not matched to a gene: 6. The CDR3 covers 15 residues. CDR3 sequence: CASSKGLAENNEQFF. The DNA for the CDR3 is TGTGCCAGCAGCAAAGGACTAGCGGAAAACAATGAGCAGTTCTTC.

This clonotype was recorded at least ten times. This chain links TRBV5-1 with TRBJ2-7; D is perhaps TRBD1 or TRBD2 (5 bases each). Trimming took off 0 bases at V and 2 bases at J, with 9 bases between the two ends. The CDR3 has 14 residues. CDR1 is SGHRS, CDR2 YFSETQ, per germline. CDR3: CASSLAGDAYEQYF. Written as DNA, the CDR3 is TGCGCCAGCAGCTTGGCCGGGGACGCCTACGAGCAGTACTTC.

This clonotype was picked up a small number of times. The V and J genes are TRBV12-3 or TRBV12-4 and TRBJ2-7, with 8 bases identical to TRBD1. V dropped 6 bases and J dropped 6; count of bases not matched to a gene: 7. This CDR3 spans 13 amino acids. CDR3 loop: CASSPGQAREQYF. CDR3 nucleotides: TGTGCCAGCAGCCCGGGACAGGCACGCGAGCAGTACTTC.

CDR3 sequence reads: CASSPTGALWNTEAFF. The CDR3 nucleotides are TGTGCCAGCTCACCGACAGGGGCCCTTTGGAACACTGAAGCTTTCTTT. The chain combines TRBV18 with TRBJ1-1; 8 positions agree with TRBD1. J lost 1 base, V lost 3 bases, and 7 bases had no gene match. The CDR3 runs 16 residues. The germline V gene encodes CDR1 KGHSH and CDR2 LQKENI.

This chain uses TRBV15 with TRBJ2-3; 7 bases fit TRBD2. Germline V gives CDR1 LNHNV, CDR2 YYDKDF (reference sequence). V lost 8 bases, J lost 4 bases, and 6 bases stayed unmatched. The CDR3 extends over 13 amino acids. CDR3 sequence: CATSAGDADTQYF. CDR3 DNA: TGTGCCACCTCGGCGGGAGACGCAGATACGCAGTATTTT.

The chain links TRBV20-1 to TRBJ2-4, with 8 bases matching TRBD2. Trimming at V came to 3 bases and at J to 8 bases, leaving 9 bases not matched to a gene. Looked up from germline, CDR1 is DFQATT and CDR2 is SNEGSKA (reference sequence). The CDR3 runs to 14 residues. The CDR3 sequence: CSARGVAGSDIQYF. The DNA of the CDR3 is TGCAGTGCTAGGGGGGTAGCGGGAAGCGACATTCAGTACTTC.

The chain couples TRBV24-1 to TRBJ2-5, with 7 bases matching TRBD1. The CDR3 length is 17 residues. V lost 3 bases and J lost 4; bases outside the gene matches: 13. Germline V lookup: CDR1 KGHDR, CDR2 SFDVKD. In nucleotides, the CDR3 is TGTGCCACCAGTGATCCTGGGACAGCCCTCGGTGGAGAGACCCAGTACTTC. Its protein product is CATSDPGTALGGETQYF.

This clonotype was seen at least ten times. J is TRBJ2-2 and V is TRBV20-1; 8 bases agree with TRBD1. Germline V gene lookup returns CDR1 DFQATT and CDR2 SNEGSKA (reference sequence). The CDR3 loop spans 13 amino acids. V was clipped by 4 bases and J by 3 bases; unmatched bases: 1. CDR3 loop: CSANRGDTGELFF. The CDR3 DNA sequence: TGCAGTGCTAACAGGGGGGACACCGGGGAGCTGTTTTTT.

The DNA of the CDR3 is TGCAGCGTTACGGTTATCAAGAACAATGAGCAGTTCTTC. Protein: CSVTVIKNNEQFF. The J gene is TRBJ2-1, the V gene TRBV29-1; no firm D call. Germline V gene lookup returns CDR1 SQVTM and CDR2 ANQGSEA. The CDR3 consists of 13 residues. Trimming pared 5 bases from V and 5 bases from J, leaving 13 bases between.

V and J are TRBV20-1 and TRBJ1-1; the D is unclear. In germline, CDR1 is DFQATT, CDR2 SNEGSKA (reference sequence). The CDR3 consists of 10 residues. Trimming stripped 6 bases from V and 3 bases from J, with 5 bases between. CDR3 protein: CSALHTEAFF. In DNA form, the CDR3 reads TGCAGTGCCCTCCACACTGAAGCTTTCTTT.

This clonotype was detected once. The J gene is TRBJ2-1, the V gene TRBV5-1; TRBD2 is a possible D gene (6 bases). Per germline, CDR1 SGHRS and CDR2 YFSETQ. The V end was cut by 3 bases, the J end by 0 bases, with 13 bases between. This CDR3 has 16 residues. The CDR3 spells CASSSGTFSSYNEQFF. As DNA, the CDR3 is TGCGCCAGCAGCTCCGGGACTTTCAGCTCCTACAATGAGCAGTTCTTC.

This clonotype was picked up many times. This rearrangement joins TRBV7-3 to TRBJ1-5; D is perhaps TRBD1 (5 bases). V gave up 5 bases and J gave up 3 bases, with 14 bases separating them. The CDR3 consists of 15 residues. Germline V lookup: CDR1 SGHTA, CDR2 FQGTGA. CDR3 in DNA: TGTGCCAGCAGCGGGGGGGTAGCTCCCAATCAGCCCCAGCATTTT. It yields the protein CASSGGVAPNQPQHF.

The V gene is TRBV5-1, the J gene TRBJ2-3; D remains ambiguous. The CDR3 is 16 residues long. V lost 0 bases and J lost 2, with 13 bases in between. Germline CDR1 reads SGHRS; CDR2 reads YFSETQ. The CDR3 DNA reads as TGCGCCAGCAGCTTGGGGCTAGATGAATCCACAGATACGCAGTATTTT. Protein: CASSLGLDESTDTQYF.

This clonotype has more than one count but fewer than ten. CDR3 sequence reads: CSVEVGSSGFDEQFF. CDR3 bases: TGCAGCGTTGAGGTAGGGTCTAGCGGGTTCGATGAGCAGTTCTTC. The V call is TRBV29-1, the J call TRBJ2-1, with TRBD2 matching over 8 bases. The CDR3 sequence is 15 residues long. CDR1 is SQVTM, CDR2 ANQGSEA, per germline. The V and J ends lost 3 bases and 8 bases, in that order; junction bases with no gene match: 12.

The chain combines TRBV7-9 with TRBJ1-1, with D possibly TRBD1 on 6 matching bases. The length of the CDR3 is 14 residues. Germline-derived CDR1 and CDR2 are SEHNR and FQNEAQ (reference sequence). Trimming stripped 8 bases from V and 5 bases from J, with 18 bases between. The CDR3 spells CASRPGGRWTEAFF. CDR3 sequence (DNA): TGTGCCAGCCGCCCGGGGGGCCGGTGGACTGAAGCTTTCTTT.

The chain has TRBV6-6 and TRBJ2-2; D is unclear. There are 12 residues in the CDR3. V lost 5 bases and J 7 bases, leaving 8 bases between the germline ends. Germline V gene data show CDR1 as MNHNY and CDR2 as SVGAGI (reference sequence). The CDR3 protein is CASSPPYGELFF. In DNA form, the CDR3 reads TGTGCCAGCAGTCCGCCGTACGGGGAGCTGTTTTTT.

This clonotype was picked up a small number of times. The rearrangement links TRBV3-1 to TRBJ1-1; 7 bases are shared with TRBD1. From germline, CDR1 is LGHDT and CDR2 YNNKEL (reference sequence). This CDR3 contains 12 residues. Losses at the gene ends were 8 bases for V and 3 bases for J; bases not matched to a gene: 3. The CDR3 loop is CASGTVHTEAFF. Written as DNA, the CDR3 is TGTGCCAGCGGGACAGTTCACACTGAAGCTTTCTTT.

The J gene is TRBJ2-3, the V gene TRBV24-1; 7 nucleotides line up with TRBD2. The germline V gene encodes CDR1 KGHDR and CDR2 SFDVKD. Trimming took 9 bases from V and 2 from J; bases not matched to a gene: 7. This CDR3 spans 14 amino acids. The CDR3 DNA is TGTGCCACCGCGAGGGCGGGAGTCACAGATACGCAGTATTTT. Translated, it gives CATARAGVTDTQYF.

The chain employs TRBV6-5 and TRBJ1-5; D remains unclear. CDR1 is MNHEY, CDR2 SVGAGI, per germline. V dropped 0 bases and J dropped 7 bases, with 7 bases sitting between them. CDR3 size: 13 residues. The CDR3 DNA reads as TGTGCCAGCAGTTACTCGATGAGGCAGCCCCAGCATTTT. This codes for CASSYSMRQPQHF.